This TCR beta chain was profiled in a study of blood T cells in healthy people across ages. Germline V CDR1 and CDR2: DFQATT, SNEGSKA (reference sequence). V lost 3 bases to trimming and J lost 2 bases, with 3 bases between them. The CDR3 is 11 residues long. PCR was performed a second time for about 6 to 12 cycles using a sample-barcoded 5' primer and a J-beta primer mix. From the 5' RACE reads, TCRdb called clonotypes with MiXCR, one entry per CDR3 protein. This table has 750,000 to 850,000 distinct CDR3 sequences, about 25% appearing once. These sequences were also reported in another study, on T cells of mothers and their children.

This clonotype was sampled from a boy between 5 and 17 years old in good health. The sample was blood. The rearrangement links TRBV20-1 to TRBJ2-3; D gene unclear. The DNA of the CDR3 is TGCAGTGCTAGCCCCACAGATACGCAGTATTTT. This sequence encodes CSASPTDTQYF.